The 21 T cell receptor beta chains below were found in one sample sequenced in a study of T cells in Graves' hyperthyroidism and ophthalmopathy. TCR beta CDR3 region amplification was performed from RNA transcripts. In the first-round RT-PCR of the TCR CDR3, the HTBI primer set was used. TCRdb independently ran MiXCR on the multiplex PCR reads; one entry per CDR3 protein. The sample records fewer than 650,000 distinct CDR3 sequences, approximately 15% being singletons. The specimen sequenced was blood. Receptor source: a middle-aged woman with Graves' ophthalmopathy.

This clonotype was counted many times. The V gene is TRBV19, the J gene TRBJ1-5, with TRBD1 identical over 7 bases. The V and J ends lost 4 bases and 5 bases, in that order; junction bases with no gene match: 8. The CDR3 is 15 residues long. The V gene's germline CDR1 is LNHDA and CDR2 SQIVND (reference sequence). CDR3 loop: CASSRDSWGDQPQHF. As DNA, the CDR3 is TGTGCCAGTAGTAGGGACAGTTGGGGAGATCAGCCCCAGCATTTT.

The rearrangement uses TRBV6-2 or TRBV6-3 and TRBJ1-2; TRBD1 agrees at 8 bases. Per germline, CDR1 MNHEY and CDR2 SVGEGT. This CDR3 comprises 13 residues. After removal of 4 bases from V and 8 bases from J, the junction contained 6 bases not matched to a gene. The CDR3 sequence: CASSWTGTRGYTF. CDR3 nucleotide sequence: TGTGCCAGCAGTTGGACAGGGACGAGGGGCTACACCTTC.

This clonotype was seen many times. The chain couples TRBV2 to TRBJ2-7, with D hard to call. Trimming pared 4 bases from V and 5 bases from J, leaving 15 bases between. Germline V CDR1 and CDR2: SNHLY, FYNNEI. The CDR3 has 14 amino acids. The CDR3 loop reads CASSGSPVGHEQYF. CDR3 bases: TGTGCCAGCAGTGGTTCCCCAGTTGGCCACGAGCAGTACTTC.

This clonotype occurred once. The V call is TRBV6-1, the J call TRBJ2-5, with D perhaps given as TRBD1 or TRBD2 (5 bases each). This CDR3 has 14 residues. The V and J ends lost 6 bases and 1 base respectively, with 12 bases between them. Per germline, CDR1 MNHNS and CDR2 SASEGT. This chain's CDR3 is CASRARDAQETQYF. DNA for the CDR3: TGTGCCAGCAGAGCCCGGGACGCCCAAGAGACCCAGTACTTC.

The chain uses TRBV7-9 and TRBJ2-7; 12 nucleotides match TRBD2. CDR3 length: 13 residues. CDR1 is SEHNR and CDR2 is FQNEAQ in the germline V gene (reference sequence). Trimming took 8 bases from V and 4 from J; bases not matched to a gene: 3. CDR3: CASGTSGWYEQYF. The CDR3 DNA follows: TGTGCCAGCGGGACTAGCGGGTGGTACGAGCAGTACTTC. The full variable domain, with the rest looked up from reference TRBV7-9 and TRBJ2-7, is DTGVSQNPRHKITKRGQNVTFRCDPISEHNRLYWYRQTLGQGPEFLTYFQNEAQLEKSRLLSDRFSAERPKGSFSTLEIQRTEQGDSAMYLCASGTSGWYEQYFGPGTRLTVT.

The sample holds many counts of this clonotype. This CDR3 reads CASSKAHQSSYNEQFF. For the CDR3, the DNA is TGTGCCAGTAGTAAGGCTCACCAGAGCTCCTACAATGAGCAGTTCTTC. The chain uses TRBV19 and TRBJ2-1; unclear D gene. The ends were cut back, 4 bases at V and 0 bases at J, with 13 bases in the middle. The CDR3 is 16 amino acids. Per the germline V gene, CDR1 is LNHDA and CDR2 is SQIVND (reference sequence).

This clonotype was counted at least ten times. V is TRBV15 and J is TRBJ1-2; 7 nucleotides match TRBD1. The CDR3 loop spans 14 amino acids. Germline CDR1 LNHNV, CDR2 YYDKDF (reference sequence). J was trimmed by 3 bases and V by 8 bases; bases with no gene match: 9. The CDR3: CATAGGVLDYGYTF. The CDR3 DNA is TGTGCCACCGCAGGGGGGGTTTTGGACTATGGCTACACCTTC.

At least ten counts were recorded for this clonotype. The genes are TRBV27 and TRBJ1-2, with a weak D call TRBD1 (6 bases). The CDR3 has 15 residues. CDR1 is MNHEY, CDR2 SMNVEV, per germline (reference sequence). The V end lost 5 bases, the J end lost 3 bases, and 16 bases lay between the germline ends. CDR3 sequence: CASSPLMGADYGYTF. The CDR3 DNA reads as TGTGCCAGCAGTCCGCTGATGGGGGCGGACTATGGCTACACCTTC.

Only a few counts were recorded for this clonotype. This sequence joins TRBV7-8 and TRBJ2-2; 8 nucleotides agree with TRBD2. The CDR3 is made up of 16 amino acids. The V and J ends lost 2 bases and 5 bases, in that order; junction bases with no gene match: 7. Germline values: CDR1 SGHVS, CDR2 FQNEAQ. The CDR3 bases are TGTGCCAGCAGCTTATTTACCGGGAGGGAGACCGGGGAGCTGTTTTTT. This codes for CASSLFTGRETGELFF.

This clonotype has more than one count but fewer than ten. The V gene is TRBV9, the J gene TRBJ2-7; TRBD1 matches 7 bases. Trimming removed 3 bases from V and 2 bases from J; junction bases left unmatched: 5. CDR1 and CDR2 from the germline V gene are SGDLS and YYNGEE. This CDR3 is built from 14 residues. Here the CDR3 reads CASSARGLAYEQYF. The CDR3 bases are TGTGCCAGCAGCGCCAGGGGGTTAGCCTACGAGCAGTACTTC. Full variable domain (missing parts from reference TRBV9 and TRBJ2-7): DSGVTQTPKHLITATGQRVTLRCSPRSGDLSVYWYQQSLDQGLQFLIQYYNGEERAKGNILERFSAQQFPDLHSELNLSSLELGDSALYFCASSARGLAYEQYFGPGTRLTVT.

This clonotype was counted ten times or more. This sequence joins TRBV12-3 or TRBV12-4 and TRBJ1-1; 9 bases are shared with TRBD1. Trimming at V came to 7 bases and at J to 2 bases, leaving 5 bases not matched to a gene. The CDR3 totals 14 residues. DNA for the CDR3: TGTGCCAGCACCCCGGGACAGGGTAACACTGAAGCTTTCTTT. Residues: CASTPGQGNTEAFF.

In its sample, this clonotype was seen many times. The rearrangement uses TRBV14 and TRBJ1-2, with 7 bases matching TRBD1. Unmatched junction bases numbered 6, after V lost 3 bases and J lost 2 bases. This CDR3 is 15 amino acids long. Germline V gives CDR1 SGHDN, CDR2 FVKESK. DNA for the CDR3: TGTGCCAGCAGCCAGATACAGGGGTCCAACTATGGCTACACCTTC. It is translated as CASSQIQGSNYGYTF.

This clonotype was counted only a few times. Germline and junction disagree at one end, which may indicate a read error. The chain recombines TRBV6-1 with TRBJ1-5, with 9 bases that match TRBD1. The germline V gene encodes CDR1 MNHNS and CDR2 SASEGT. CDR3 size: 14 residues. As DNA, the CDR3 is TGTGCCAGCAGGGAAGGACAGGGGAGGCAGCCCCAGCATTTT. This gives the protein CASREGQGRQPQHF.

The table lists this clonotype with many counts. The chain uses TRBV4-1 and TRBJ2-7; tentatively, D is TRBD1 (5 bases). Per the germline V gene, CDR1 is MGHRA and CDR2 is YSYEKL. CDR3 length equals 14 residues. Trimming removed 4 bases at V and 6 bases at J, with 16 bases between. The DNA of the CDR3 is TGCGCCAGCAGCCTACTGAAACAGGATCCCGAGCAGTACTTC. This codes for CASSLLKQDPEQYF.

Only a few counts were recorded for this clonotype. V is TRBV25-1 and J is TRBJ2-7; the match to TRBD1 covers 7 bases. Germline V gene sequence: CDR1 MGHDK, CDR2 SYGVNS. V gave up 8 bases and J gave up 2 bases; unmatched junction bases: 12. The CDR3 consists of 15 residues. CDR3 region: CASCCSQGPPYEQYF. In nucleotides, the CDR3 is TGTGCCAGCTGTTGTTCACAGGGGCCCCCCTACGAGCAGTACTTC.

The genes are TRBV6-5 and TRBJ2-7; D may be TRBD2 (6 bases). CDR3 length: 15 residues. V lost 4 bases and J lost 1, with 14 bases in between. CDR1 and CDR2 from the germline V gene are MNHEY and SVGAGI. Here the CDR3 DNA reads TGTGCCAGCAGTTTGGTACTAGCCTTATCCTACGAGCAGTACTTC. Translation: CASSLVLALSYEQYF.

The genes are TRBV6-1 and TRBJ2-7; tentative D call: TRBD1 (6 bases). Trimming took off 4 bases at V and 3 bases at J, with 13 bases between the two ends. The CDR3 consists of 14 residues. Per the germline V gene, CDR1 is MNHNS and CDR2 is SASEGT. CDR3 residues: CASSARDRIYEQYF. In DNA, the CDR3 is TGTGCCAGCAGTGCAAGAGACAGGATCTACGAGCAGTACTTC.

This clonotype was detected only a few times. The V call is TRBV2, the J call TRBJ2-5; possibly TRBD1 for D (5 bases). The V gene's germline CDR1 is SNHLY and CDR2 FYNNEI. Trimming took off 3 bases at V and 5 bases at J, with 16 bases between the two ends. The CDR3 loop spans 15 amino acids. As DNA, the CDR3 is TGTGCCAGCAGTGACTTGGACAACCCCCGGGAGACCCAGTACTTC. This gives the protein CASSDLDNPRETQYF.

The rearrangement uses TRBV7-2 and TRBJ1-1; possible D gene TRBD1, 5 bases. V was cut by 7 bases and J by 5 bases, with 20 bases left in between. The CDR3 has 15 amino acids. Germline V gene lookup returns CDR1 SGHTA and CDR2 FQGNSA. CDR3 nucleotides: TGTGCCAGCACGCACCCGGGACCCTGGGAGACTGAAGCTTTCTTT. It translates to CASTHPGPWETEAFF.

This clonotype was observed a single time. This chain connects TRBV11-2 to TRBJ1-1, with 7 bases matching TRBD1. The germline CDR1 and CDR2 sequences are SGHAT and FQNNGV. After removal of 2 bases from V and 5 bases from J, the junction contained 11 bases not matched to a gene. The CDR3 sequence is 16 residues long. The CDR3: CASSLSPDRVGTEAFF. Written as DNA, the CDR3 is TGTGCCAGCAGCTTAAGCCCCGACAGGGTGGGTACTGAAGCTTTCTTT.

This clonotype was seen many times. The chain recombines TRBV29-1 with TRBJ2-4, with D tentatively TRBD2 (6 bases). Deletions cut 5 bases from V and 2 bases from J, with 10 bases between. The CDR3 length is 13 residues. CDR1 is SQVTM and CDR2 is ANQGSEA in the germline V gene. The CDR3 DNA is TGCAGCGTTCTCGGGACTTCCAAAAACATTCAGTACTTC. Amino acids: CSVLGTSKNIQYF.